The present entry profiles one T cell receptor beta chain with its context. Its antigen is still unknown. This entry is derived from a study of monozygotic twins with inflammatory bowel disease. Study findings and constraints: Relative to healthy twins, IBD patients had fewer clonotypes in common with others, a gap that was especially apparent with disease activity.

CDR1 and CDR2 (germline): MNHEY, SVGEGT. The CDR3 covers 16 residues. TCRdb processed the 5' RACE reads again and assigns one entry to each CDR3 protein, with no DNA. Here the sample table reports 200,000 to 250,000 distinct CDR3 sequences. This clonotype was obtained from a human donor with ulcerative colitis or Crohn's disease, or a healthy co-twin of an affected twin (not recorded which). The sequenced material came from blood. The chain couples TRBV6-2 or TRBV6-3 to TRBJ2-1. CDR3 protein: CASSYFDSPSYNEQFF.